What follows are 14 T cell receptor beta chains derived from one specimen sequenced in a study of shared clonotypes between healthy human individuals. Libraries were prepared by immunoSEQ multiplex PCR; TCRdb keeps only in-frame clonotypes and omits some of them. Altogether millions of clones are present, around 90% being singletons, with the ten largest covering about 0.13%. The sample taken for sequencing was naive CD4+ T cells sorted from blood. Indicated subset: CD45RA+ positively selected. All receptors derive from a man between 18 and 35 years old in good health.

Here the CDR3 reads CASSPGPWGNTIYF. The CDR3 DNA is TGTGCCAGTAGTCCAGGCCCGTGGGGAAACACCATATATTTT. This chain uses TRBV19 with TRBJ1-3; D gene uncertain. This CDR3 is 14 amino acids long. V was pared by 5 bases and J by 4 bases, with 12 bases between. Germline V gene sequence: CDR1 LNHDA, CDR2 SQIVND (reference sequence).

The chain recombines TRBV10-3 with TRBJ2-2; D is undetermined. The V end lost 8 bases, the J end lost 6 bases, and 13 bases lay between the germline ends. Germline V CDR1 and CDR2: ENHRY, SYGVKD. The CDR3 length is 13 residues. The CDR3, as DNA: TGTGCCATCGCCTCCGGATGGGCCGGGGAGCTGTTTTTT. Amino acids: CAIASGWAGELFF.

This sequence joins TRBV14 and TRBJ1-5; D ambiguous. V was shortened by 4 bases and J by 6 bases, with 10 bases between the two germline ends. Germline CDR1 reads SGHDN; CDR2 reads FVKESK. This CDR3 has 13 residues. This chain's CDR3 is CASSLAIGQPQHF. In DNA, the CDR3 is TGTGCCAGCAGCCTTGCGATCGGTCAGCCCCAGCATTTT.

The chain links TRBV7-8 to TRBJ2-2, with 10 bases fitting TRBD1. Trimming cost V 6 bases and J 6 bases; bases outside gene matches: 10. Germline CDR1 and CDR2: SGHVS and FQNEAQ. This CDR3 is 16 amino acids long. This chain's CDR3 is CASSTNGGTGAGELFF. The CDR3 nucleotides are TGTGCCAGCAGTACGAACGGAGGGACAGGGGCCGGGGAGCTGTTTTTT.

The chain is built from TRBV9 and TRBJ2-5; no clear D gene. Trimming took off 0 bases at V and 0 bases at J, with 18 bases between the two ends. The CDR3 has 18 residues. Per germline, CDR1 SGDLS and CDR2 YYNGEE. The CDR3 DNA reads TGTGCCAGCAGCGTAGGACTTCCTCCCCCCGTGTACCAAGAGACCCAGTACTTC. Its protein product is CASSVGLPPPVYQETQYF.

The chain employs TRBV5-3 and TRBJ1-3; D not certain. TRBV5-3 is reported as an ORF; its role is uncertain. The germline V and J ends were trimmed by 4 bases and 0 bases, with 11 bases remaining between them. The CDR3 is made up of 15 amino acids. As DNA, the CDR3 is TGTGCCAGAAGCATCCTGAAGGACTCTGGAAACACCATATATTTT. This gives the protein CARSILKDSGNTIYF.

The rearrangement links TRBV6-1 to TRBJ2-7, with 7 nucleotides matching TRBD1. The V segment lost 6 bases and the J segment 5 bases; nucleotides outside the gene matches: 13. Germline-derived CDR1 and CDR2 are MNHNS and SASEGT. This CDR3 has 15 residues. The CDR3 sequence is CASRRGVTGRDEQYF. CDR3 DNA sequence: TGTGCCAGCAGACGTGGGGTGACAGGGAGAGACGAGCAGTACTTC.

The genes are TRBV29-1 and TRBJ2-1, with 7 bases aligning to TRBD1. Losses at the gene ends were 6 bases for V and 3 bases for J; bases not matched to a gene: 8. Per the germline V gene, CDR1 is SQVTM and CDR2 is ANQGSEA. This CDR3 is built from 14 residues. The CDR3 here is CSVDAGTVYNEQFF. As DNA, the CDR3 is TGCAGCGTAGACGCCGGGACAGTCTACAATGAGCAGTTCTTC.

V and J are TRBV6-4 and TRBJ2-4, with 8 bases matching TRBD2. The V segment lost 6 bases and the J segment 4 bases; nucleotides outside the gene matches: 5. The CDR3 is made up of 14 amino acids. Germline CDR1 MRHNA, CDR2 SNTAGT. Written as DNA, the CDR3 is TGTGCCAGCAGGAGGGGGACTAGTAAAAACATTCAGTACTTC. It codes for CASRRGTSKNIQYF.

This clone has just a few counts. The chain joins TRBV5-6 to TRBJ2-5; 8 bases fit TRBD2. Germline V gives CDR1 SGHDT, CDR2 YYEEEE. The CDR3 loop spans 15 amino acids. J lost 4 bases, V lost 5 bases, and 10 bases had no gene match. CDR3 DNA: TGTGCCAGCAGTCCTACCGGGACTAGTCCAGAGACCCAGTACTTC. This sequence encodes CASSPTGTSPETQYF.

This chain uses TRBV5-1 with TRBJ2-7; TRBD1 agrees at 8 bases. Germline V gene data show CDR1 as SGHRS and CDR2 as YFSETQ. The V gene end was trimmed by 4 bases and the J gene end by 7 bases; junction bases not matched to a gene: 13. This CDR3 region has 15 residues. CDR3: CASSALQGRGREQYF. CDR3 bases: TGCGCCAGCAGCGCGCTGCAGGGCAGGGGGCGAGAGCAGTACTTC.

V is TRBV6-1 and J is TRBJ2-1; D call uncertain. Trimming shortened V by 2 bases and J by 10 bases, and 9 bases separated the two germline ends. The CDR3 contains 12 residues. Germline CDR1 reads MNHNS; CDR2 reads SASEGT. The CDR3: CASSEWRGEQFF. The DNA of the CDR3 is TGTGCCAGCAGTGAATGGCGTGGCGAGCAGTTCTTC.

V is TRBV10-3 and J is TRBJ2-7; D is ambiguous. CDR1 and CDR2 from the germline V gene are ENHRY and SYGVKD. This CDR3 has 16 amino acids. Trimming left V 0 bases short and J 0 bases short, with 12 bases between. CDR3 DNA sequence: TGTGCCATCAGTGAGTCGAGGCACCTAGACTCCTACGAGCAGTACTTC. It encodes CAISESRHLDSYEQYF.

This clone occurred once. The V gene is TRBV6-1, the J gene TRBJ2-7; 7 nucleotides align to TRBD1. There are 15 residues in the CDR3. CDR1 and CDR2 (germline): MNHNS, SASEGT. V lost 4 bases and J lost 3; bases outside the gene matches: 9. The CDR3 region has the DNA TGTGCCAGCAGTGGCCCCGACAGGGCCATCTACGAGCAGTACTTC. It translates to CASSGPDRAIYEQYF.